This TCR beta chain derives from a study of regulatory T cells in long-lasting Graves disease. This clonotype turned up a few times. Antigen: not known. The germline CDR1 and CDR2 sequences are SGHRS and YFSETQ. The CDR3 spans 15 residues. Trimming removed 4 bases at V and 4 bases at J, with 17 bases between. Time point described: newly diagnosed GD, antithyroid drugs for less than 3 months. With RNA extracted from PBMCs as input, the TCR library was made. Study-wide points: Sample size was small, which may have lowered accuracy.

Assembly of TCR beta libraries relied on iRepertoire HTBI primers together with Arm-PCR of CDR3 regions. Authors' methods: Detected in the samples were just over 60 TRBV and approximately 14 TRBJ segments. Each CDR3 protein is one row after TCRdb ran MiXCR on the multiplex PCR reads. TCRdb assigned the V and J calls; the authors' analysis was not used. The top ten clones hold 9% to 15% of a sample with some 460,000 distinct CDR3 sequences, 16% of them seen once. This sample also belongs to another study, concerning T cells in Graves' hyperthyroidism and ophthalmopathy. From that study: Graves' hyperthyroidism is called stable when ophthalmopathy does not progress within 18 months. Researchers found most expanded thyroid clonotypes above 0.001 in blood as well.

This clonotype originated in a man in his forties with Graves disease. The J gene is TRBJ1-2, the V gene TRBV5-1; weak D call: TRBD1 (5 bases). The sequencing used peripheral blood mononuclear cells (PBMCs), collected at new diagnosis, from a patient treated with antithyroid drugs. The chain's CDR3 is CASSRTEDKAYGYTF. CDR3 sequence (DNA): TGCGCCAGCAGCCGGACGGAGGACAAGGCCTATGGCTACACCTTC.